This passage covers 22 T cell receptor beta chains from one sample sequenced in a study of response to subunit inactivated influenza vaccine listed by TCRdb under 2018. The library was generated by RT-PCR. Sequencing was performed on an Illumina HiSeq 2500. The raw public data were reprocessed by TCRdb itself: fastp quality trimming at Q25, MiXCR clonotype calling, in-frame beta chains only. Entries that share a CDR3 protein sequence are merged under the most common genes and DNA. Recorded for this sample are roughly 540,000 distinct CDR3 sequences; less than 25% of them occurred a single time. Of the sample, approximately 2.9% is held by the ten largest clones. Separately, the same data were catalogued under a study of T cells expressing NK-cell markers. The second study also describes: TCR beta cDNA libraries were prepared using 5'RACE template switching, which introduced a universal primer site and unique molecular identifiers.

This sample comprised CD4+ T cells sorted from PBMCs, obtained about 12 days after vaccination. These receptors were taken from a man in his forties or fifties who received an inactivated influenza vaccine. Donor details come from another sample of the same person, matched by shared clones.

This clonotype was recorded a few times. The chain combines TRBV25-1 with TRBJ1-6; D is unresolved. The V gene lost 1 base and the J gene lost 4 bases, with 5 bases spanning the gap. CDR1 and CDR2 (germline): MGHDK, SYGVNS. The CDR3 is 14 amino acids. CDR3 sequence reads: CASSEWRYNSPLHF. CDR3 sequence (DNA): TGTGCCAGCAGTGAATGGAGATATAATTCACCCCTCCACTTT.

The V and J genes are TRBV4-2 and TRBJ2-1; D not certain. Per germline, CDR1 LGHNA and CDR2 YNFKEQ. Trimming took off 3 bases at V and 9 bases at J, with 18 bases between the two ends. CDR3 length: 15 residues. This CDR3 is CASSHALLKVAEQFF. CDR3 DNA: TGTGCCAGCAGCCACGCTTTATTAAAAGTCGCTGAGCAGTTCTTC.

The CDR3 region has the DNA TGCAGTGCGACAGGGCCGTACGAGCAGTACTTC. It translates to CSATGPYEQYF. The chain employs TRBV20-1 and TRBJ2-7; 7 bases align to TRBD1. Germline assignment: CDR1 DFQATT and CDR2 SNEGSKA (reference sequence). The J segment lost 4 bases and the V segment lost 6 bases, leaving 3 bases of the junction unmatched. The CDR3 contains 11 residues.

This clonotype has a handful of counts. The V gene is TRBV5-1, the J gene TRBJ2-3, with TRBD1 as a possible D gene (6 bases). The CDR3 sequence is 16 residues long. V lost 4 bases and J 0 bases, leaving 15 bases between the germline ends. Germline CDR1 SGHRS, CDR2 YFSETQ. The CDR3, as DNA: TGCGCCAGCAGCGACGGGTGGGGACACAGCACAGATACGCAGTATTTT. Encoded protein: CASSDGWGHSTDTQYF.

This clonotype was picked up a small number of times. The chain is built from TRBV6-1 and TRBJ1-4, with TRBD1 identical over 8 bases. The junction had 10 bases not matched to a gene; V was cut back by 6 bases and J by 7 bases. This CDR3 has 15 amino acids. Looked up from germline, CDR1 is MNHNS and CDR2 is SASEGT. CDR3: CASSRRQGNGEKLFF. The CDR3 nucleotides are TGTGCCAGCAGCCGACGACAGGGGAACGGTGAAAAACTGTTTTTT.

The chain employs TRBV6-2 or TRBV6-3 and TRBJ2-7; 7 nucleotides align to TRBD2. Germline CDR1 is MNHEY and CDR2 is SVGEGT. The J segment lost 0 bases and the V segment lost 7 bases, leaving 6 bases of the junction unmatched. The CDR3 loop spans 14 amino acids. CDR3 in DNA: TGTGCCAGCAAGGGAGGGCTTAGCTCCTACGAGCAGTACTTC. Amino acid sequence: CASKGGLSSYEQYF.

This clonotype was observed a few times. The junction differs from germline at one of its ends, possibly a read error. The gene calls are TRBV29-1 and TRBJ2-1, with 13 nucleotides matching TRBD2. This CDR3 comprises 17 residues. Per germline, CDR1 SQVTM and CDR2 ANQGSEA. The CDR3 sequence is CSVEGTSGVSSYNEQFF. CDR3 coding DNA: TGCAGCGTCGAAGGGACTAGCGGGGTTAGCTCCTACAATGAGCAGTTCTTC.

This chain uses TRBV12-3 or TRBV12-4 with TRBJ2-5, with 8 bases lining up with TRBD2. This CDR3 contains 15 residues. Germline trimming cut 5 bases from V and 0 bases from J; bases unmatched to any gene: 5. The CDR3 DNA follows: TGTGCCAGCAGTCCCGGGAGGGGAAACCAAGAGACCCAGTACTTC. Translation gives CASSPGRGNQETQYF.

The CDR3 DNA reads TGTGCCATCAAGCGGACTTTTTCCAGCGAGCAGTACTTC. This translates into CAIKRTFSSEQYF. The chain links TRBV10-3 to TRBJ2-7, with D perhaps matching TRBD2 (5 bases). The V end was cut by 7 bases, the J end by 6 bases, with 16 bases between. Germline values: CDR1 ENHRY, CDR2 SYGVKD. This CDR3 region has 13 residues.

There are many counts of this clonotype. One junction end does not reproduce the germline sequence, and a read error may be involved. The genes are TRBV5-1 and TRBJ2-7; 9 nucleotides agree with TRBD1. CDR3 length equals 14 residues. The germline CDR1 and CDR2 sequences are SGHRS and YFSETQ. In DNA, the CDR3 is TGTGCCAGCAGCTCGACAGGGGGCTCCTACGAGCAGTACTTC. It translates to CASSSTGGSYEQYF.

The CDR3 sequence: CASSQYSSTDTQYF. CDR3 nucleotide sequence: TGTGCCAGCAGTCAGTATTCTAGCACAGATACGCAGTATTTT. V usage is TRBV7-6 and J usage is TRBJ2-3, with D uncertain. With 6 bases removed from V and 0 bases from J, the gap between germline ends came to 10 bases. The CDR3 has 14 residues. Germline V gene data show CDR1 as SGHVS and CDR2 as FNYEAQ. Drawing the rest from reference TRBV7-6 and TRBJ2-3, the complete variable domain is GAGVSQSPRYKVTKRGQDVALRCDPISGHVSLYWYRQALGQGPEFLTYFNYEAQQDKSGLPNDRFSAERPEGSISTLTIQRTEQRDSAMYRCASSQYSSTDTQYFGPGTRLTVL.

This chain uses TRBV29-1 with TRBJ2-1; the match to TRBD2 covers 7 bases. J gave up 8 bases and V 3 bases, and 25 bases lay outside the gene matches. Germline V gene lookup returns CDR1 SQVTM and CDR2 ANQGSEA. The CDR3 is 19 amino acids. The DNA of the CDR3 is TGCAGCGTTGAGAATCCGACACAAAGAGCGGGATTCCCCTTGGATGAGCAGTTCTTC. This encodes CSVENPTQRAGFPLDEQFF.

V and J are TRBV5-6 and TRBJ2-3; 8 bases are a match to TRBD2. CDR1 is SGHDT, CDR2 YYEEEE, per germline. Trimming cost V 4 bases and J 7 bases; bases outside gene matches: 5. This CDR3 comprises 13 residues. CDR3 coding DNA: TGTGCCAGCAGCAACTCGGGGGGGAATACGCAGTATTTT. This gives the protein CASSNSGGNTQYF.

The chain employs TRBV6-5 and TRBJ2-3; D not resolved. V lost 4 bases to trimming and J lost 2 bases, with 10 bases between them. Germline-derived CDR1 and CDR2 are MNHEY and SVGAGI. The CDR3 spans 14 residues. The CDR3 nucleotides are TGTGCCAGCAGTTCTGAATGGTTCACAGATACGCAGTATTTT. Protein sequence: CASSSEWFTDTQYF.

The chain couples TRBV4-3 to TRBJ2-1, with TRBD1 as a possible D gene (7 bases). Germline CDR1 and CDR2: LGHNA and YSLEER. V lost 1 base and J 6 bases, leaving 13 bases between the germline ends. The CDR3 has 15 amino acids. The CDR3 DNA sequence: TGCGCCAGCAGCCAAGTCGGCCAGGGGGGCAATGAGCAGTTCTTC. This translates into CASSQVGQGGNEQFF.

This clonotype has only one observation. A single base separates this from a much larger clone, so it may be a read error. The genes are TRBV6-5 and TRBJ2-1, with D possibly matching TRBD1 (6 bases). The CDR3 length is 12 residues. The germline V gene has CDR1 MNHEY and CDR2 SVGAGI. The V end lost 6 bases, the J end lost 10 bases, and 13 bases lay between the germline ends. CDR3: CASRDSVGEQFF. In DNA form, the CDR3 reads TGTGCCAGCAGGGACAGTGTGGGCGAGCAGTTCTTC.

The V and J genes are TRBV6-5 and TRBJ2-5; tentatively, D is TRBD2 (6 bases). The V end lost 2 bases, the J end lost 5 bases, and 18 bases lay between the germline ends. The V gene's germline CDR1 is MNHEY and CDR2 SVGAGI. This CDR3 comprises 16 residues. The CDR3 nucleotides read TGTGCCAGCAGTTACGCAGGAGGAGGGATTGGGGAGACCCAGTACTTC. It translates to CASSYAGGGIGETQYF.

This clonotype turned up a few times. The chain combines TRBV6-5 with TRBJ2-5, with 7 bases lining up with TRBD2. In germline, CDR1 is MNHEY, CDR2 SVGAGI. CDR3 length: 17 amino acids. Germline trimming cut 0 bases from V and 5 bases from J; bases unmatched to any gene: 12. CDR3 DNA: TGTGCCAGCAGTTACTCGATCCCGGGACGGGGAGGGGAGACCCAGTACTTC. Residues: CASSYSIPGRGGETQYF.

V gene TRBV5-5 combines with J gene TRBJ1-6, with D tentatively TRBD1 (5 bases). Per germline, CDR1 SGHKS and CDR2 YYEKEE (reference sequence). V lost 4 bases, J lost 9 bases, and 14 bases lay in between. The CDR3 spans 14 residues. The CDR3 nucleotides are TGTGCCAGCAGCCCCCCAGGGTTGGCTTCACCCCTCCACTTT. This gives the protein CASSPPGLASPLHF.

This clonotype was picked up many times. This chain connects TRBV20-1 to TRBJ2-7, with 7 bases lining up with TRBD1. CDR1 is DFQATT and CDR2 is SNEGSKA in the germline V gene (reference sequence). The CDR3 runs to 13 residues. With 4 bases clipped from V and 2 bases from J, the junction kept 5 bases outside the gene matches. The CDR3 region has the DNA TGCAGTGCTACCCGACAGGGCCCCTACGAGCAGTACTTC. Translating gives CSATRQGPYEQYF.

The chain has TRBV4-2 and TRBJ1-4, with TRBD1 identical over 7 bases. The CDR3 extends over 17 amino acids. V lost 4 bases, J lost 6 bases, and 14 bases stayed unmatched. The germline V gene encodes CDR1 LGHNA and CDR2 YNFKEQ. CDR3 nucleotide sequence: TGTGCCAGCAGCCCGCATAGCCCAGGGGGTTGGGATGAAAAACTGTTTTTT. As protein: CASSPHSPGGWDEKLFF.

This clonotype was observed at least ten times. The chain recombines TRBV5-1 with TRBJ2-7; perhaps TRBD1 as D (6 bases). This CDR3 spans 14 amino acids. CDR1 and CDR2 (germline): SGHRS, YFSETQ. V was shortened by 0 bases and J by 5 bases, with 12 bases between the two germline ends. The CDR3 nucleotides are TGCGCCAGCAGCTTGGGACAGGCCGGGAACGAGCAGTACTTC. Protein: CASSLGQAGNEQYF.